These 21 T cell receptor beta chains share one sample of origin, sequenced in a study of OX40 agonist ivuxolimab in advanced cancers. Produced via immunoSEQ multiplex PCR; TCRdb's table is partial and in-frame only. The table records some 48,000 clones, roughly 85% of them present only once. Source: CD4+ or CD8+ T cells sorted from blood, taken in a trial of the OX40 agonist ivuxolimab. Receptors originate from an adult with an advanced solid tumor such as melanoma, head and neck, liver or kidney cancer.

This clone was seen once. V usage is TRBV18 and J usage is TRBJ2-3, with no clear D. Trimming cost V 5 bases and J 3 bases, with 9 bases left between them. Germline CDR1 reads KGHSH; CDR2 reads LQKENI. The CDR3 runs 13 residues. In DNA form, the CDR3 reads TGTGCCAGCTCAGCGTTGGGGACAGATACGCAGTATTTT. Residues: CASSALGTDTQYF.

J is TRBJ1-1 and V is TRBV19; D unresolved. The CDR3 spans 14 residues. CDR1 is LNHDA, CDR2 SQIVND, per germline (reference sequence). Between the trimmed V and J ends, which lost 5 bases and 1 base, there was a span of 11 bases. As DNA, the CDR3 is TGTGCCAGTAGTCCCGGGGAGGGGAACACTGAAGCTTTCTTT. It specifies CASSPGEGNTEAFF.

The rearrangement uses TRBV6-1 and TRBJ1-1, with D uncertain. Germline CDR1 MNHNS, CDR2 SASEGT. The V and J ends lost 5 bases and 3 bases respectively, with 7 bases between them. The CDR3 covers 12 residues. The CDR3 DNA reads as TGTGCCAGCAGTCGGAGGGACACTGAAGCTTTCTTT. Its protein product is CASSRRDTEAFF.

Worth noting for this clone: At one end, the junction sequence differs from germline, possibly due to a read error. The same CDR3 is also encoded by other DNA sequences in this sample. The V call is TRBV6-6, the J call TRBJ1-5, with a tentative D call TRBD1 (6 bases). The CDR3 has 15 amino acids. The germline CDR1 and CDR2 sequences are MNHNY and SVGAGI (reference sequence). CDR3 nucleotides: TGTGCCAGCAGTTACCGGACAGTTAGCAATCAGCCCCAGCACTTT. Its translation is CASSYRTVSNQPQHF.

This clone came up a few times. The rearrangement uses TRBV6-1 and TRBJ2-7; a weak D match, TRBD2 (5 bases). Germline V CDR1 and CDR2: MNHNS, SASEGT. Deletions cut 2 bases from V and 3 bases from J, with 20 bases between. The CDR3 has 17 amino acids. The CDR3 protein is CASSEPLSRRGNYEQYF. Here the CDR3 DNA reads TGTGCCAGCAGTGAACCGCTCTCACGTCGGGGTAACTACGAGCAGTACTTC.

This chain joins TRBV4-3 and TRBJ1-4; the match to TRBD1 covers 10 bases. The V segment lost 5 bases and the J segment 6 bases; nucleotides outside the gene matches: 9. This CDR3 region has 16 residues. In germline, CDR1 is LGHNA, CDR2 YSLEER. The CDR3 sequence is CASSARPGTGDEKLFF. CDR3 coding DNA: TGCGCCAGCAGCGCACGACCCGGGACAGGGGATGAAAAACTGTTTTTT.

This chain links TRBV10-1 with TRBJ2-5; maybe TRBD2 (5 bases). V gave up 0 bases and J gave up 5 bases, with 13 bases separating them. Germline V gene sequence: CDR1 WNHNN, CDR2 SYGVQD (reference sequence). The CDR3 runs to 15 residues. The CDR3: CASSESAGALETQYF. The CDR3 nucleotides are TGCGCCAGCAGTGAGTCCGCGGGTGCGTTGGAGACCCAGTACTTC.

This sequence joins TRBV11-2 and TRBJ2-3; 10 nucleotides align to TRBD2. V shed 5 bases, J shed 2 bases, and the junction held 10 bases outside the gene matches. The CDR3 sequence is 17 residues long. Germline V CDR1 and CDR2: SGHAT, FQNNGV. DNA of the CDR3: TGTGCCAGCAGCCAAGAATTAGCGGGAGGCCTCACAGATACGCAGTATTTT. This encodes CASSQELAGGLTDTQYF. Variable domain in full (rest from reference TRBV11-2 and TRBJ2-3): EAGVAQSPRYKIIEKRQSVAFWCNPISGHATLYWYQQILGQGPKLLIQFQNNGVVDDSQLPKDRFSAERLKGVDSTLKIQPAKLEDSAVYLCASSQELAGGLTDTQYFGPGTRLTVL.

The chain employs TRBV29-1 and TRBJ2-5; TRBD2 agrees at 11 bases. TRBJ2-7 explains the end of the DNA better; the J call may be wrong. CDR1 is SQVTM, CDR2 ANQGSEA, per germline. CDR3 length equals 13 residues. CDR3 amino acids: CSVGLAGTYEQYF. In nucleotides, the CDR3 is TGCAGCGTTGGACTAGCGGGAACCTACGAGCAGTACTTC.

The V gene is TRBV7-9, the J gene TRBJ2-4; 8 nucleotides line up with TRBD2. The CDR3 spans 14 residues. V lost 4 bases and J lost 3; bases outside the gene matches: 2. Germline V gene sequence: CDR1 SEHNR, CDR2 FQNEAQ (reference sequence). The CDR3 spells CASSSLAGKNIQYF. CDR3 DNA sequence: TGTGCCAGCAGCTCCCTAGCGGGCAAAAACATTCAGTACTTC.

This clone is a singleton in its sample. The rearrangement uses TRBV2 and TRBJ1-5, with no clear D. V was cut by 4 bases and J by 1 base, with 11 bases left in between. This CDR3 region has 15 residues. Germline-derived CDR1 and CDR2 are SNHLY and FYNNEI. The CDR3 region is CASSGRGASNQPQHF. In DNA, the CDR3 is TGTGCCAGCAGTGGCCGCGGAGCCAGCAATCAGCCCCAGCATTTT. Full variable domain (missing parts from reference TRBV2 and TRBJ1-5): EPEVTQTPSHQVTQMGQEVILRCVPISNHLYFYWYRQILGQKVEFLVSFYNNEISEKSEIFDDQFSVERPDGSNFTLKIRSTKLEDSAMYFCASSGRGASNQPQHFGDGTRLSIL.

This chain connects TRBV9 to TRBJ1-2; 7 nucleotides match TRBD1. Germline CDR1 SGDLS, CDR2 YYNGEE. J lost 3 bases, V lost 3 bases, and 11 bases had no gene match. The CDR3 spans 16 residues. This CDR3 is CASSALTGLGHYGYTF. CDR3 DNA: TGTGCCAGCAGCGCCCTGACAGGGCTCGGTCACTATGGCTACACCTTC.

The J gene is TRBJ1-2, the V gene TRBV5-6, with D possibly TRBD1 on 6 matching bases. The CDR3 consists of 14 residues. Germline CDR1 and CDR2: SGHDT and YYEEEE. V lost 1 base to trimming and J lost 8 bases, with 15 bases between them. The CDR3 DNA sequence: TGTGCCAGCAGCTTGAGTTTCAGGGGACGGGGCTACACCTTC. Translation: CASSLSFRGRGYTF.

The chain carries TRBV19 and TRBJ2-7, with 8 bases that match TRBD2. Germline V gives CDR1 LNHDA, CDR2 SQIVND (reference sequence). The junction had 4 bases not matched to a gene; V was cut back by 0 bases and J by 0 bases. This CDR3 has 16 amino acids. This CDR3 is CASSIDILAGSYEQYF. CDR3 in DNA: TGTGCCAGTAGTATAGATATCCTAGCGGGCTCCTACGAGCAGTACTTC.

The V call is TRBV27, the J call TRBJ2-7; 7 nucleotides line up with TRBD1. Germline lookup yields CDR1 MNHEY and CDR2 SMNVEV (reference sequence). The trim removed 4 bases at V and 2 bases at J, leaving 20 bases unmatched. This CDR3 contains 19 residues. The chain's CDR3 is CASSSPGRTGSDGPYEQYF. The CDR3 DNA sequence: TGTGCCAGCAGTTCACCCGGGCGGACAGGCAGCGATGGCCCCTACGAGCAGTACTTC.

The chain uses TRBV6-6 and TRBJ2-1, with TRBD2 matching over 8 bases. Germline CDR1 reads MNHNY; CDR2 reads SVGAGI (reference sequence). This CDR3 has 15 amino acids. After removal of 0 bases from V and 4 bases from J, the junction contained 2 bases not matched to a gene. The CDR3 spells CASSYSGTSYNEQFF. The DNA for the CDR3 is TGTGCCAGCAGTTACTCGGGGACTAGTTACAATGAGCAGTTCTTC.

Turning to this clone: A much larger clone lies a single base off, so this may be a read error. This chain links TRBV5-4 with TRBJ2-5; D might be TRBD2 (5 bases). V dropped 0 bases and J dropped 2 bases, with 11 bases sitting between them. This CDR3 spans 15 amino acids. Germline CDR1 and CDR2: SGHNT and YYREEE (reference sequence). Here the CDR3 DNA reads TGTGCCAGCAGCTTGGTGCTAACGGGACAAGAGACCCAGTACTTC. Translation: CASSLVLTGQETQYF.

This chain uses TRBV6-5 with TRBJ2-7, with 8 bases fitting TRBD2. This CDR3 contains 15 residues. V trimming: 2 bases; J trimming: 5 bases; junction bases outside the gene matches: 8. Germline lookup yields CDR1 MNHEY and CDR2 SVGAGI. The CDR3 coding sequence is TGTGCCAGCAGTTACGCAGTAGCGGGATTGGACGAGCAGTACTTC. Residues: CASSYAVAGLDEQYF.

CDR3 sequence (DNA): TGTGCCAGCAGCTTGGGAGGGGTGAGTTCACCCCTCCACTTT. It is translated as CASSLGGVSSPLHF. The chain uses TRBV5-4 and TRBJ1-6; D may be TRBD1 (5 bases). The CDR3 runs to 14 residues. V was shortened by 0 bases and J by 9 bases, with 10 bases between the two germline ends. Germline CDR1 reads SGHNT; CDR2 reads YYREEE (reference sequence).

The genes are TRBV7-9 and TRBJ1-1; D gene ambiguous. The CDR3 is made up of 18 amino acids. V was trimmed by 0 bases and J by 5 bases, leaving 22 bases between them. The V gene's germline CDR1 is SEHNR and CDR2 FQNEAQ (reference sequence). CDR3 DNA: TGTGCCAGCAGCTTAGCCACAGCATTCGAGGGCCCGGGGACTGAAGCTTTCTTT. Amino acids: CASSLATAFEGPGTEAFF.

This rearrangement joins TRBV27 to TRBJ2-5; D might be TRBD1 (6 bases). V was clipped by 8 bases and J by 5 bases, with 21 bases between them. Germline-derived CDR1 and CDR2 are MNHEY and SMNVEV (reference sequence). The CDR3 runs to 15 residues. CDR3 protein: CASVDLGRGWETQYF. The CDR3 DNA follows: TGTGCCAGCGTCGATCTCGGCAGGGGCTGGGAGACCCAGTACTTC.